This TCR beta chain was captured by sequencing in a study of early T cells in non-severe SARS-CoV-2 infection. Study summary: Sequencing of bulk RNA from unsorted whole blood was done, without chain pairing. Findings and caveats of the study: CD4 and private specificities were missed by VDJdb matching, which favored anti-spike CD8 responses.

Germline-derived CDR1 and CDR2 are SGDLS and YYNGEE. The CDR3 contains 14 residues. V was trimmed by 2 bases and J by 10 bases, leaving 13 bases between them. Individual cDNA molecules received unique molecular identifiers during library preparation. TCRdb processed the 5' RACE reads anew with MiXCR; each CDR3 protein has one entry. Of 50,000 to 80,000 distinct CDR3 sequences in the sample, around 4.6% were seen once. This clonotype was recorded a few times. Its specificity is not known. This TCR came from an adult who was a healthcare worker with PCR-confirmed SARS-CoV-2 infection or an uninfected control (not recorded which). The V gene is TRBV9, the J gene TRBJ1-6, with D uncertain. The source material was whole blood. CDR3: CASSVSGVESPLHF. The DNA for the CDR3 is TGTGCCAGCAGCGTTTCTGGGGTTGAGTCACCCCTCCACTTT. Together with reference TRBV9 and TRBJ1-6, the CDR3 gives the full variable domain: DSGVTQTPKHLITATGQRVTLRCSPRSGDLSVYWYQQSLDQGLQFLIQYYNGEERAKGNILERFSAQQFPDLHSELNLSSLELGDSALYFCASSVSGVESPLHFGNGTRLTVT.